The rows below give T cell receptor beta chains drawn from one sample of a study of shared clonotypes between healthy human individuals. Here immunoSEQ multiplex PCR was the method, and the copy in TCRdb shows in-frame clones only, minus some. Here the sample spans 2 million or so clones, about 95% being singletons. Sequences were obtained from naive CD8+ T cells sorted from blood. These receptor sequences come from a man between 18 and 29 years old in good health. Each CDR3 is given with its conserved first and last residue. The D gene is left open where the match is weak. The size entry is marked missing in some rows and otherwise reads once, few, many or a size class.

clone_size d_call j_call cdr3_length v_call cdr3_nt cdr3_aa
NA NA TRBJ2-1 13 TRBV30 TGTGCCTGGAGTGTACTAGGGGTGGATGAGCAGTTCTTC CAWSVLGVDEQFF
NA NA TRBJ1-1 13 TRBV7-6 TGTGCCAGCAGCTGGGGGGAGAACACTGAAGCTTTCTTT CASSWGENTEAFF
NA TRBD2 TRBJ2-2 15 TRBV6-6 TGTGCCAGCAGCCCACGGGGGGCGAACACCGGGGAGCTGTTTTTT CASSPRGANTGELFF
NA TRBD2 TRBJ2-3 15 TRBV4-3 TGCGCCAGCAGCCGGCTAGCGGAAAGCACAGATACGCAGTATTTT CASSRLAESTDTQYF
once TRBD2 TRBJ2-1 16 TRBV6-5 TGTGCCAGCAGTTACTCGGTAGCGGGAGACGGCTATGAGCAGTTCTTC CASSYSVAGDGYEQFF
NA NA TRBJ1-5 14 TRBV13 TGTGCCAGCAGCTTAGGCCGAGGAAGTCAGCCCCAGCATTTT CASSLGRGSQPQHF
NA TRBD2 TRBJ2-1 17 TRBV7-9 TGTGCCAGCAGCTTAGGACTAGCGGGCGCCCCTGGGGATGAGCAGTTCTTC CASSLGLAGAPGDEQFF
NA NA TRBJ1-1 16 TRBV11-2 TGTGCCAGCAGCTTAGCCCGCTCTTCGGGGAACACTGAAGCTTTCTTT CASSLARSSGNTEAFF
NA NA TRBJ2-7 12 TRBV15 TGTGCCACCAGCAATACGGCGGGGTTTAGATACTTC CATSNTAGFRYF
NA NA TRBJ1-2 12 TRBV9 TGTGCCAGCAGCGGACAGACCTATGGCTACACCTTC CASSGQTYGYTF
NA NA TRBJ1-1 13 TRBV28 TGTGCCAGCAGTTGGGCGGTGAACACTGAAGCTTTCTTT CASSWAVNTEAFF
NA TRBD2 TRBJ2-1 13 TRBV19 TGTGCCTCAGCGGGAGAGGCATACAATGAGCAGTTCTTC CASAGEAYNEQFF
NA TRBD1 TRBJ1-2 18 TRBV18 TGTGCCAGCTCACCGGACAGGGGAACAAACGGCCTCAACTATGGCTACACCTTC CASSPDRGTNGLNYGYTF
NA NA TRBJ2-7 14 TRBV7-2 TGTGCCAGCAGCTTTTCGCGATTGATGGGGGAGCAGTACTTC CASSFSRLMGEQYF
NA NA TRBJ2-3 13 TRBV2 TGTGCCAGCAGCCCTTTTAGCACAGATACGCAGTATTTT CASSPFSTDTQYF
NA NA TRBJ1-1 14 TRBV19 TGTGCCAGTAATTTCCGGGGGGGCGATACTGAAGCTTTCTTT CASNFRGGDTEAFF
NA TRBD2 TRBJ2-3 16 TRBV9 TGTGCCAGCAGCGAGGGGACTAGTCTGTCGACAGATACGCAGTATTTT CASSEGTSLSTDTQYF
NA TRBD1 TRBJ1-5 14 TRBV5-6 TGTGCCAGCAGCTGGGGGACAGGCAATCAGCCCCAGCATTTT CASSWGTGNQPQHF
NA TRBD1 TRBJ1-5 16 TRBV28 TGTGCCAGCAGTTTTGTGACAGGGGGATCCAATCAGCCCCAGCATTTT CASSFVTGGSNQPQHF
NA NA TRBJ2-3 17 TRBV2 TGTGCCAGCAGTGCTTTTGGGGTTGAGACTAGCACAGATACGCAGTATTTT CASSAFGVETSTDTQYF
NA NA TRBJ2-1 13 TRBV9 TGTGCCAGCAGATCGGACGGGTACAATGAGCAGTTCTTC CASRSDGYNEQFF
NA TRBD2 TRBJ2-2 13 TRBV9 TGTGCCAGCAACGGGAGGAGCACCGGGGAGCTGTTTTTT CASNGRSTGELFF
NA NA TRBJ2-7 12 TRBV27 TGTGCCTCCGGCGGGCTCCCCTACGAGCAGTACTTC CASGGLPYEQYF
NA NA TRBJ1-5 15 TRBV2 TGTGCCAGCAAAGATCACGGGGTCTCAAATCAGCCCCAGCATTTT CASKDHGVSNQPQHF
few NA TRBJ1-1 11 TRBV10-3 TGTGCCATTATGGAGAACACTGAAGCTTTCTTT CAIMENTEAFF
NA TRBD1 TRBJ2-7 15 TRBV19 TGTGCCAGTAGTCAGGGGGCGGTACCTTCCTACGAGCAGTACTTC CASSQGAVPSYEQYF
NA NA TRBJ2-7 14 TRBV13 TGTGCCAGCAGCCCGTTCGGGGCCCCAACCGAGCAGTACTTC CASSPFGAPTEQYF
NA NA TRBJ2-7 16 TRBV7-8 TGTGCCAGCAGCCCCGGTCACGGGAGTTTGTCCTACGAGCAGTACTTC CASSPGHGSLSYEQYF
NA TRBD2 TRBJ2-1 17 TRBV2 TGTGCCAGCAGTGGGGGTCTAGCGGGAGGGCCTTCCAATGAGCAGTTCTTC CASSGGLAGGPSNEQFF
NA NA TRBJ2-2 16 TRBV11-2 TGTGCCAGCAGCTTAGTCGCTGGGCGGTTCACCGGGGAGCTGTTTTTT CASSLVAGRFTGELFF
NA NA TRBJ2-7 10 TRBV7-9 TGTGCCAGCAGCTACTACGAGCAGTACTTC CASSYYEQYF
NA TRBD1 TRBJ2-7 16 TRBV11-2 TGTGCCAGCAGCTTATTTTTCGGACAGGGGAGCCACGAGCAGTACTTC CASSLFFGQGSHEQYF
NA NA TRBJ2-1 14 TRBV11-3 TGTGCCAGCAGCTTAGTCGGGCCAGGGAATGAGCAGTTCTTC CASSLVGPGNEQFF
NA NA TRBJ2-5 15 TRBV27 TGTGCCAGCAGTGGGGTCAGCGAGGGGCAAGAGACCCAGTACTTC CASSGVSEGQETQYF
NA TRBD1 TRBJ2-7 14 TRBV5-4 TGTGCCAGCAGCCTCGGGACAGCCACCTACGAGCAGTACTTC CASSLGTATYEQYF
NA TRBD1 TRBJ2-2 16 TRBV28 TGTGCCAGCAGCCCACCCGACAGGGTAAACACCGGGGAGCTGTTTTTT CASSPPDRVNTGELFF
NA NA TRBJ2-1 17 TRBV13 TGTGCCAGCAGCCCTCATCTAGAGGTTAGGTCCTACAATGAGCAGTTCTTC CASSPHLEVRSYNEQFF
once TRBD2 TRBJ2-1 17 TRBV4-1 TGCGCCAGCACCCTAACTAGCGGGCCGAGCTCCTACAATGAGCAGTTCTTC CASTLTSGPSSYNEQFF
NA TRBD1 TRBJ1-2 17 TRBV5-6 TGTGCCAGCAGCTTGGGTCGGACAGGGGGCTGGTATTATGGCTACACCTTC CASSLGRTGGWYYGYTF
NA TRBD2 TRBJ2-3 17 TRBV4-3 TGCGCCAGCAGCCCAGGGTGGACTAGCGGGAGTGCAGATACGCAGTATTTT CASSPGWTSGSADTQYF
NA NA TRBJ2-3 12 TRBV28 TGTGCCAGCAGTCCCCTCGGGGATACGCAGTATTTT CASSPLGDTQYF
NA NA TRBJ2-7 15 TRBV25-1 TGTGCCAGCAGTGCCCGTGGCCGTAGCTCCTACGAGCAGTACTTC CASSARGRSSYEQYF
once TRBD2 TRBJ2-1 16 TRBV11-2 TGTGCCAGCAGCTCAGGGAGTCACGGGAGGGCTCATGAGCAGTTCTTC CASSSGSHGRAHEQFF
NA TRBD1 TRBJ1-3 19 TRBV19 TGTGCCAGTAGTATACCTAAGGGAGGGACAGGGGCTGTCAGGCACACCATATATTTT CASSIPKGGTGAVRHTIYF
NA NA TRBJ1-1 11 TRBV5-8 TGTGCCAGCAGTCCGAACACTGAAGCTTTCTTT CASSPNTEAFF
NA NA TRBJ2-1 11 TRBV10-2 TGCGCCAGCAGTGAGGGCTATGAGCAGTTCTTC CASSEGYEQFF
NA NA TRBJ2-7 13 TRBV27 TGTGCCAGCAGTTTACGTGAGAGTTACGAGCAGTACTTC CASSLRESYEQYF
NA NA TRBJ2-3 15 TRBV4-1 TGCGCCAGCAGCCAAGGGGGCAGAAGCACAGATACGCAGTATTTT CASSQGGRSTDTQYF
once NA TRBJ2-7 14 TRBV4-1 TGCGCCAGCAGCCAAGCTGCCTATCGCTACGAGCAGTACTTC CASSQAAYRYEQYF
NA NA TRBJ2-7 14 TRBV19 TGTGCCAGTATGGGCCCCGGTCAGGGGTACGAGCAGTACTTC CASMGPGQGYEQYF